A single sample gave rise to the 32 T cell receptor beta chains below, sequenced in a study of control samples from healthy donors and cancer patients. Method: immunoSEQ multiplex PCR; TCRdb's copy keeps in-frame clones and lacks some. Among 130,000 to 150,000 clones listed, 93% were seen once. The sequenced sample consisted of blood. The source of these receptors is a man aged 18 to 29 in good health.

The V call is TRBV6-2 or TRBV6-3, the J call TRBJ2-2, with TRBD2 as a possible D gene (6 bases). Germline CDR1 reads MNHEY; CDR2 reads SVGEGT. Trimming shortened V by 4 bases and J by 4 bases, and 13 bases separated the two germline ends. The CDR3 is 15 amino acids. This CDR3 reads CASSLSTRGTGELFF. The CDR3 nucleotides read TGTGCCAGCAGTTTATCGACTAGAGGCACCGGGGAGCTGTTTTTT.

The rearrangement links TRBV12-3 or TRBV12-4 to TRBJ1-6; D is unclear. The V end lost 3 bases, the J end lost 12 bases, and 6 bases lay between the germline ends. The CDR3 extends over 11 amino acids. The CDR3 is CASSFSGPLHF. The CDR3 DNA reads as TGTGCCAGCAGTTTTAGTGGACCCCTCCACTTT.

This chain joins TRBV7-8 and TRBJ1-5, with D perhaps TRBD1 (6 bases). The CDR3 runs 13 residues. Germline V CDR1 and CDR2: SGHVS, FQNEAQ. Trimming left V 4 bases short and J 6 bases short, with 10 bases between. The CDR3 spells CASSSRGGQPQHF. CDR3 in DNA: TGTGCCAGCAGCTCCAGGGGTGGTCAGCCCCAGCATTTT.

The chain carries TRBV10-3 and TRBJ2-3, with 9 bases aligning to TRBD2. The length of the CDR3 is 14 residues. The V gene end was trimmed by 5 bases and the J gene end by 5 bases; junction bases not matched to a gene: 5. Germline V gives CDR1 ENHRY, CDR2 SYGVKD. DNA of the CDR3: TGTGCCATCAGTACTATAGCGGGAGTAGATACGCAGTATTTT. Amino acids: CAISTIAGVDTQYF.

J is TRBJ2-5 and V is TRBV5-1; D is ambiguous. Trimming pared 2 bases from V and 3 bases from J, leaving 8 bases between. The CDR3 consists of 13 residues. In germline, CDR1 is SGHRS, CDR2 YFSETQ. For the CDR3, the DNA is TGCGCCAGCAGCTTCGCAGGAGAAGAGACCCAGTACTTC. Its translation is CASSFAGEETQYF.

This rearrangement joins TRBV10-3 to TRBJ2-3; 10 nucleotides align to TRBD2. CDR1 and CDR2 (germline): ENHRY, SYGVKD. The V gene end was trimmed by 2 bases and the J gene end by 1 base; junction bases not matched to a gene: 3. The CDR3 totals 16 residues. The DNA of the CDR3 is TGTGCCATCAGTGAGGGTACTAGCGGGGGCACAGATACGCAGTATTTT. Its protein is CAISEGTSGGTDTQYF.

The chain is built from TRBV5-1 and TRBJ2-7; 8 positions match TRBD1. The CDR3 loop spans 15 amino acids. With 2 bases clipped from V and 3 bases from J, the junction kept 7 bases outside the gene matches. Germline V gives CDR1 SGHRS, CDR2 YFSETQ. This chain's CDR3 is CASSLGGQGYYEQYF. The CDR3 DNA is TGCGCCAGCAGCTTAGGAGGACAGGGATACTACGAGCAGTACTTC.

Only one count was recorded for this clone. The rearrangement joins TRBV6-5 to TRBJ2-7; TRBD1 might be the D (6 bases). The V gene's germline CDR1 is MNHEY and CDR2 SVGAGI. Trimming removed 11 bases at V and 1 base at J, with 15 bases between. The CDR3 totals 13 residues. The chain's CDR3 is CAVIGTPSYEQYF. CDR3 bases: TGTGCCGTTATAGGGACACCATCCTACGAGCAGTACTTC.

The count of this clone is one. The chain employs TRBV30 and TRBJ1-2; D gene unclear. V dropped 0 bases and J dropped 4 bases, with 18 bases sitting between them. CDR1 is GTSNPN and CDR2 is SVGIG in the germline V gene (reference sequence). The CDR3 loop spans 16 amino acids. The CDR3 bases are TGTGCCTGGAGTGTTTGGTCAGCCCCGCACGGCTATGGCTACACCTTC. The encoded protein is CAWSVWSAPHGYGYTF.

The V gene is TRBV28, the J gene TRBJ1-1; possibly TRBD1 for D (6 bases). V was pared by 3 bases and J by 5 bases, with 19 bases between. This CDR3 comprises 16 residues. Germline loops: CDR1 MDHEN, CDR2 SYDVKM. The CDR3: CASSFESGVVETEAFF. DNA of the CDR3: TGTGCCAGCAGTTTCGAGTCAGGGGTGGTAGAAACTGAAGCTTTCTTT.

The chain couples TRBV7-2 to TRBJ2-7; D unresolved. From germline, CDR1 is SGHTA and CDR2 FQGNSA. The CDR3 contains 11 residues. The germline V and J ends were trimmed by 1 base and 12 bases, with 10 bases remaining between them. CDR3 sequence: CASSLGGETYF. CDR3 DNA sequence: TGTGCCAGCAGCTTAGGAGGTGAAACGTACTTC.

The chain carries TRBV29-1 and TRBJ2-7; D ambiguous. Per the germline V gene, CDR1 is SQVTM and CDR2 is ANQGSEA. CDR3 length equals 11 residues. The V gene lost 1 base and the J gene lost 3 bases, with 4 bases spanning the gap. DNA of the CDR3: TGCAGCGTTGAAGCTAGCTACGAGCAGTACTTC. As protein: CSVEASYEQYF.

Only a few counts were recorded for this clone. The chain employs TRBV19 and TRBJ1-1; 7 bases are a match to TRBD1. The CDR3 is 13 amino acids. The V gene's germline CDR1 is LNHDA and CDR2 SQIVND (reference sequence). The J segment lost 0 bases and the V segment lost 9 bases, leaving 4 bases of the junction unmatched. This CDR3 reads CASNGQVNTEAFF. The CDR3 nucleotides read TGTGCCAGCAACGGACAGGTGAACACTGAAGCTTTCTTT.

This clone was picked up one time. The chain recombines TRBV11-3 with TRBJ2-1; D not certain. The CDR3 runs 12 residues. Trimming shortened V by 1 base and J by 7 bases, and 5 bases separated the two germline ends. Germline values: CDR1 SGHNT, CDR2 YENEEA. CDR3 in amino acids: CASSLAPNEQFF. The CDR3 region has the DNA TGTGCCAGCAGCTTAGCGCCGAATGAGCAGTTCTTC. The full variable domain, with the rest looked up from reference TRBV11-3 and TRBJ2-1, is EAGVVQSPRYKIIEKKQPVAFWCNPISGHNTLYWYLQNLGQGPELLIRYENEEAVDDSQLPKDRFSAERLKGVDSTLKIQPAELGDSAVYLCASSLAPNEQFFGPGTRLTVL.

The V call is TRBV2, the J call TRBJ2-5; 9 bases are a match to TRBD2. V trimming: 10 bases; J trimming: 0 bases; junction bases outside the gene matches: 15. Germline V gives CDR1 SNHLY, CDR2 FYNNEI. The CDR3 extends over 17 amino acids. The CDR3 DNA follows: TGTGCCACGCTTTCCGATCGGCTAGCGGGGTACCAAGAGACCCAGTACTTC. Protein sequence: CATLSDRLAGYQETQYF.

The chain joins TRBV19 to TRBJ1-1, with TRBD1 matching 10 bases. Germline CDR1 and CDR2: LNHDA and SQIVND (reference sequence). CDR3 length: 16 amino acids. The V segment lost 5 bases and the J segment 0 bases; nucleotides outside the gene matches: 6. CDR3 sequence (DNA): TGTGCCAGTAGTCCTGACAGGGGGCCAGTGAACACTGAAGCTTTCTTT. Residues: CASSPDRGPVNTEAFF.

The CDR3 sequence is CASNRQSSYNEQFF. CDR3 bases: TGTGCCAGCAACCGACAGAGCTCCTACAATGAGCAGTTCTTC. The chain couples TRBV6-5 to TRBJ2-1, with a tentative D call TRBD1 (5 bases). The CDR3 spans 14 residues. Germline assignment: CDR1 MNHEY and CDR2 SVGAGI. V lost 7 bases to trimming and J lost 0 bases, with 10 bases between them.

CDR3 sequence reads: CASSSPGSYEQYF. DNA of the CDR3: TGTGCCAGCAGTTCCCCAGGATCCTACGAGCAGTACTTC. The chain links TRBV6-5 to TRBJ2-7, with D uncertain. V was pared by 4 bases and J by 1 base, with 8 bases between. The CDR3 is 13 residues long. Germline loops: CDR1 MNHEY, CDR2 SVGAGI.

This chain connects TRBV10-3 to TRBJ2-2; 8 nucleotides line up with TRBD1. Per germline, CDR1 ENHRY and CDR2 SYGVKD. This CDR3 comprises 13 residues. Germline trimming cut 6 bases from V and 7 bases from J; bases unmatched to any gene: 4. CDR3 region: CAIRIQGDGELFF. Here the CDR3 DNA reads TGTGCCATCAGAATACAGGGGGACGGGGAGCTGTTTTTT.

The CDR3 reads CASSVGFGLGTGELFF. Written as DNA, the CDR3 is TGTGCCAGCAGCGTAGGGTTTGGATTGGGCACCGGGGAGCTGTTTTTT. The chain combines TRBV9 with TRBJ2-2; D remains ambiguous. The CDR3 runs 16 residues. Trimming removed 0 bases at V and 4 bases at J, with 13 bases between. Germline lookup yields CDR1 SGDLS and CDR2 YYNGEE.

Here the CDR3 DNA reads TGTGCCTGGACTGTGGACGGAGACATCTATGGCTACACCTTC. The encoded protein is CAWTVDGDIYGYTF. The V and J genes are TRBV30 and TRBJ1-2; unclear D gene. V lost 4 bases and J lost 4, with 16 bases in between. Germline loops: CDR1 GTSNPN, CDR2 SVGIG (reference sequence). This CDR3 spans 14 amino acids.

This rearrangement joins TRBV19 to TRBJ1-5; D ambiguous. The CDR3 is made up of 14 amino acids. V gave up 3 bases and J gave up 2 bases, with 8 bases separating them. Looked up from germline, CDR1 is LNHDA and CDR2 is SQIVND (reference sequence). In DNA, the CDR3 is TGTGCCAGTAGTATCGTGGCAGGCAATCAGCCCCAGCATTTT. Translation gives CASSIVAGNQPQHF.

The chain recombines TRBV2 with TRBJ1-5; D is ambiguous. The CDR3 loop spans 13 amino acids. V lost 4 bases, J lost 4 bases, and 8 bases lay in between. In germline, CDR1 is SNHLY, CDR2 FYNNEI. CDR3 DNA: TGTGCCAGCAGTGTGGACGTGAATCAGCCCCAGCATTTT. Amino acid sequence: CASSVDVNQPQHF.

In regard to this clone: Other DNA sequences within the sample encode an identical CDR3. This chain uses TRBV12-3 or TRBV12-4 with TRBJ1-3; no reliable D call. The CDR3 sequence is 12 residues long. The V gene lost 1 base and the J gene lost 4 bases, with 2 bases spanning the gap. CDR3 in amino acids: CASSLGGNTIYF. For the CDR3, the DNA is TGTGCCAGCAGTTTAGGAGGAAACACCATATATTTT.

This chain uses TRBV4-2 with TRBJ2-7, with 9 bases matching TRBD1. The CDR3 sequence is 16 residues long. J lost 4 bases, V lost 3 bases, and 10 bases had no gene match. Germline V gene data show CDR1 as LGHNA and CDR2 as YNFKEQ. The CDR3 region has the DNA TGTGCCAGCAGCCAGGGCCCGGGACAGGGATTGTACGAGCAGTACTTC. It translates to CASSQGPGQGLYEQYF.

The gene calls are TRBV20-1 and TRBJ1-6, with 12 bases lining up with TRBD1. CDR3 length: 18 residues. From germline, CDR1 is DFQATT and CDR2 SNEGSKA (reference sequence). Trimming at V came to 3 bases and at J to 0 bases, leaving 6 bases not matched to a gene. This CDR3 is CSASNTGQGASYNSPLHF. The DNA for the CDR3 is TGCAGTGCTAGTAACACGGGACAGGGGGCCTCCTATAATTCACCCCTCCACTTT.

The V gene is TRBV30, the J gene TRBJ2-2; D possibly corresponds to TRBD1 (6 bases). Germline lookup yields CDR1 GTSNPN and CDR2 SVGIG (reference sequence). V shed 4 bases and J shed 0 bases, with 15 bases lying between them. The CDR3 extends over 16 amino acids. CDR3 in amino acids: CAWTLRGASNTGELFF. DNA of the CDR3: TGTGCCTGGACCCTCAGGGGCGCATCGAACACCGGGGAGCTGTTTTTT.

The chain links TRBV30 to TRBJ2-1; TRBD2 matches 10 bases. Per the germline V gene, CDR1 is GTSNPN and CDR2 is SVGIG (reference sequence). Germline trimming cut 0 bases from V and 7 bases from J; bases unmatched to any gene: 9. The CDR3 contains 16 residues. The CDR3 DNA sequence: TGTGCCTGGAGTGTTTCGAGCGGGGGGGATGGGAATGAGCAGTTCTTC. Its translation: CAWSVSSGGDGNEQFF.

This clone has just one count. The chain is built from TRBV12-5 and TRBJ1-1; D uncertain. The germline V and J ends were trimmed by 4 bases and 4 bases, with 13 bases remaining between them. CDR3 size: 14 residues. Per the germline V gene, CDR1 is LGHNT and CDR2 is FRNRAP. Here the CDR3 reads CASGSLEELTEAFF. The CDR3 DNA reads as TGTGCTAGTGGTTCACTAGAGGAACTCACTGAAGCTTTCTTT.

The chain is built from TRBV29-1 and TRBJ2-7, with TRBD1 as a possible D gene (6 bases). The CDR3 length is 13 residues. The V end lost 4 bases, the J end lost 7 bases, and 17 bases lay between the germline ends. Looked up from germline, CDR1 is SQVTM and CDR2 is ANQGSEA. The CDR3 region is CSVAYSQGFEQYF. In nucleotides, the CDR3 is TGCAGCGTTGCCTACTCACAGGGTTTTGAGCAGTACTTC.

The chain recombines TRBV5-1 with TRBJ1-6; 8 nucleotides align to TRBD1. V was pared by 2 bases and J by 10 bases, with 8 bases of the junction left unmatched. Germline lookup yields CDR1 SGHRS and CDR2 YFSETQ. There are 15 residues in the CDR3. The CDR3 nucleotides are TGCGCCAGCAGCTTAAGCGACAGGGGAGGCTCACCCCTCCACTTT. Amino acid sequence: CASSLSDRGGSPLHF.

This clone showed up just a few times. CDR3 DNA sequence: TGTGCCAGTAGCAGACAGGGCAGGGGTCAGCCCCAGCATTTT. Amino acids: CASSRQGRGQPQHF. The V and J genes are TRBV19 and TRBJ1-5, with 7 bases that match TRBD1. CDR3 size: 14 residues. Germline V gene data show CDR1 as LNHDA and CDR2 as SQIVND (reference sequence). J gave up 6 bases and V 6 bases, and 8 bases lay outside the gene matches.